This T cell receptor beta chain was retrieved from a study of cytomegalovirus exposure and HLA in healthy donors. PCR was performed using 60 Vbeta and 13 Jbeta primers. Sequenced by immunoSEQ multiplex PCR; TCRdb stores in-frame clones only, minus some. Of hundreds of thousands of clones detected, over 80% appear once; the ten largest clones hold approximately 5.7%. Sequenced: PBMCs. This TCR was recovered from a man aged 35 to 55 in good health and CMV-seropositive.

The CDR3 here is CAISDPETSNRRDEQFF. The CDR3 nucleotides are TGTGCCATCAGTGACCCGGAAACTAGCAACCGTCGGGATGAGCAGTTCTTC. The V call is TRBV10-3, the J call TRBJ2-1, with D possibly TRBD2 on 6 matching bases. The CDR3 consists of 17 residues. The V gene lost 3 bases and the J gene lost 8 bases, with 23 bases spanning the gap. The germline gives CDR1 ENHRY, CDR2 SYGVKD.